The source of this T cell receptor beta chain is a study of neoadjuvant anti-PD-1 for oral cavity cancer. On the study more broadly: Non-progressing patients received a fourth nivolumab dose near day 43, then surgery on days 50-56.

The germline V gene encodes CDR1 SGHRS and CDR2 YFSETQ. V lost 5 bases, J lost 4 bases, and 18 bases lay in between. The CDR3 is 15 amino acids. Time point meaning: after neoadjuvant nivolumab, at surgical resection. Analysis of PBMCs was direct, with no culture step. TCRdb's table, derived via immunoSEQ multiplex PCR, lists solely in-frame clones and lacks some. Among roughly 15,000 clones listed, approximately 75% were seen once. Whole-study findings and limits: Non-responders to neoadjuvant nivolumab had significantly more clonal PBMC T cells than responders. Pretreatment Treg/Th17 ratio correlated inversely with post-treatment tumor clonality.

This clone was seen only a few times. The antigen is not known. The chain employs TRBV5-1 and TRBJ1-2; no clear D gene. This specimen was PBMCs, taken after nivolumab (anti-PD-1) treatment. The receptor was derived from a person aged 35-80 years with oral cavity squamous cell carcinoma. The CDR3 region has the DNA TGCGCCAGCAGTCTGTCTGGGTCTGGTAGCTATGGCTACACCTTC. Translating gives CASSLSGSGSYGYTF.